This T cell receptor (beta chain) derives from a study of blood T cell repertoires in COVID-19. Study background: Sources were T cells, B-cell-depleted T cells, or PBMCs; the material itself was cDNA or gDNA.

Generated by immunoSEQ multiplex PCR, the TCRdb table keeps only in-frame clones and is missing some. The table shows 70,000 to 90,000 clones, with more than 75% occurring only once. This CDR3 contains 15 residues. After removal of 6 bases from V and 6 bases from J, the junction contained 8 bases not matched to a gene. Germline CDR1 and CDR2: MNHNS and SASEGT. This chain connects TRBV6-1 to TRBJ2-1; the match to TRBD1 covers 10 bases. This receptor was identified in a human donor in a cohort sampled during active COVID-19. Input material: peripheral blood. CDR3 nucleotide sequence: TGTGCCAGCAGCAGTGGACAGGGGGGGGTCAATGAGCAGTTCTTC. Translating it yields CASSSGQGGVNEQFF.